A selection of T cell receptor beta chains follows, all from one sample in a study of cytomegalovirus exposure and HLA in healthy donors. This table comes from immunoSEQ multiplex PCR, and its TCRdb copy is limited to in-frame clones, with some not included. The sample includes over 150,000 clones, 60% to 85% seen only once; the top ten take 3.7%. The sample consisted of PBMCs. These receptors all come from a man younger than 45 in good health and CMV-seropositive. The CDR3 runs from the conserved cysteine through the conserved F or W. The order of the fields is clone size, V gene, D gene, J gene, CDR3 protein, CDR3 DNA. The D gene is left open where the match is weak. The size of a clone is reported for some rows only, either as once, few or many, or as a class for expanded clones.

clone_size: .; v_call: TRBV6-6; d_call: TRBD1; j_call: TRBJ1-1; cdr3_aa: CASSYSGTGGTEAFF; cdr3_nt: TGTGCCAGCAGTTACTCTGGGACAGGGGGCACTGAAGCTTTCTTT
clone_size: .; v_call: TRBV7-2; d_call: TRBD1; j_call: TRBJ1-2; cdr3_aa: CASSRSDRASGYTF; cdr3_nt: TGTGCCAGCAGCCGATCGGACAGGGCGTCGGGCTACACCTTC
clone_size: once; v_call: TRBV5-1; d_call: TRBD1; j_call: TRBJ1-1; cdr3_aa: CASSPRQGVDTEAFF; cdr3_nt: TGCGCCAGCAGCCCGCGACAGGGTGTGGACACTGAAGCTTTCTTT
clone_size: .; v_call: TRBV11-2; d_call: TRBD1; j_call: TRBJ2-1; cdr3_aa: CASSLRDRDNEQFF; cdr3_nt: TGTGCCAGCAGCCTCCGGGACAGAGACAATGAGCAGTTCTTC
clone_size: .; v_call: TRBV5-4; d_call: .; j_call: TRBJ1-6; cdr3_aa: CASREWGDYNSPLHF; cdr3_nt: TGTGCCAGCAGAGAATGGGGCGACTATAATTCACCCCTCCACTTT
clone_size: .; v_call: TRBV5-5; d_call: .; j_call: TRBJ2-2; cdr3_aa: CASSLETTPPGELFF; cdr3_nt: TGTGCCAGCAGCTTGGAGACTACCCCCCCCGGGGAGCTGTTTTTT
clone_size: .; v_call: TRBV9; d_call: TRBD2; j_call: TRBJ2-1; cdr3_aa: CASSVAGAGGSYNEQFF; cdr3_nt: TGTGCCAGCAGCGTAGCTGGAGCGGGGGGTTCCTACAATGAGCAGTTCTTC
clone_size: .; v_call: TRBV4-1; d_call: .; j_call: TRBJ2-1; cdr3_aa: CASSLRETYNEQFF; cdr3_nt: TGCGCCAGCAGCCTACGGGAAACCTACAATGAGCAGTTCTTC
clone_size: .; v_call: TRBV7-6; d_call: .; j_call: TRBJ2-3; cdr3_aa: CASSPRPQPSTDTQYF; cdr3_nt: TGTGCCAGCAGCCCCAGGCCCCAGCCTAGCACAGATACGCAGTATTTT
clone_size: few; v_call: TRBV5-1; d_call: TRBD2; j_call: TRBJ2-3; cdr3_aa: CASSAVPGLGSTDTQYF; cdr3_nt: TGCGCCAGCAGCGCGGTCCCGGGACTAGGAAGCACAGATACGCAGTATTTT
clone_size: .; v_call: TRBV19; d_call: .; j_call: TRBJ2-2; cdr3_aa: CASSRLSGQGGTGELFF; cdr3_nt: TGTGCCAGTAGTAGGCTCTCCGGACAGGGAGGGACCGGGGAGCTGTTTTTT
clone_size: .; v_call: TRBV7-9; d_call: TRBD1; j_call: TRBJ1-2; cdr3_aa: CASSSDRARGGYTF; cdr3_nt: TGTGCCAGCAGCTCAGACAGGGCGCGAGGTGGCTACACCTTC
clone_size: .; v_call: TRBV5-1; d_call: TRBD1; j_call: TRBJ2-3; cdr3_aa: CASSLVQGDTDTQYF; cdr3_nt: TGCGCCAGCAGCTTGGTACAGGGGGACACAGATACGCAGTATTTT